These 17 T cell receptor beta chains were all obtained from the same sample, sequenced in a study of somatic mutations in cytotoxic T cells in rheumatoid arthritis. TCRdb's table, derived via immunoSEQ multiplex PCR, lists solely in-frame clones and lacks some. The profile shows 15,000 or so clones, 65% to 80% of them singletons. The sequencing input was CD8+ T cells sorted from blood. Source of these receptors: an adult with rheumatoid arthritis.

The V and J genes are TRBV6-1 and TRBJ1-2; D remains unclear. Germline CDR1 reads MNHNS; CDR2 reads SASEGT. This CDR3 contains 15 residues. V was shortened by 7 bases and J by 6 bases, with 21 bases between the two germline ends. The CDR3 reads CASTLWEASGDGYTF. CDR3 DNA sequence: TGTGCCAGCACCTTATGGGAAGCCTCAGGCGATGGCTACACCTTC.

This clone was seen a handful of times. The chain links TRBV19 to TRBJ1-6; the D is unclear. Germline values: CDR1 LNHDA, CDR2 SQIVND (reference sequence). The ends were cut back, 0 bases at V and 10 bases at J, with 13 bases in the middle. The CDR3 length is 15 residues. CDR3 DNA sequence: TGTGCCAGTAGTATAGATCTTATGGGGATATCACCCCTCCACTTT. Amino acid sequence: CASSIDLMGISPLHF.

The chain's CDR3 is CASSLVAGPNQPQHF. The CDR3 DNA reads TGTGCCAGCAGCTTAGTTGCAGGGCCGAATCAGCCCCAGCATTTT. The chain has TRBV7-8 and TRBJ1-5; D perhaps matches TRBD1 (5 bases). Germline CDR1 SGHVS, CDR2 FQNEAQ. The V gene lost 1 base and the J gene lost 4 bases, with 11 bases spanning the gap. The CDR3 has 15 amino acids. Together with reference TRBV7-8 and TRBJ1-5, the CDR3 gives the full variable domain: GAGVSQSPRYKVAKRGQDVALRCDPISGHVSLFWYQQALGQGPEFLTYFQNEAQLDKSGLPSDRFFAERPEGSVSTLKIQRTQQEDSAVYLCASSLVAGPNQPQHFGDGTRLSIL.

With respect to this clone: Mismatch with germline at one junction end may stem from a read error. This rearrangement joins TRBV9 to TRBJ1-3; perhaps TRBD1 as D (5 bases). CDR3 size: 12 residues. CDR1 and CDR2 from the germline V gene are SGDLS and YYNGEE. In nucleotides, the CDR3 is TGTGCCAGCAGCGGGGACGGAGCCGAGGAGAGTTTT. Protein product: CASSGDGAEESF.

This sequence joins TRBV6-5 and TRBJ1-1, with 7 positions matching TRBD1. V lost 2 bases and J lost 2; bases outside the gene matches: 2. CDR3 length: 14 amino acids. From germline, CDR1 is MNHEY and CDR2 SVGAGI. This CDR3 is CASSYGTDNTEAFF. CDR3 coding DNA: TGTGCCAGCAGTTACGGGACAGACAACACTGAAGCTTTCTTT.

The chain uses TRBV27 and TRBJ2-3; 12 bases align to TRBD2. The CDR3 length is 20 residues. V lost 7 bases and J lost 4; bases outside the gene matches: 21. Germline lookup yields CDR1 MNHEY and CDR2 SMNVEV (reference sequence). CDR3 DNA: TGTGCCAGCACCCACTTAACGGGGCTAGCGGGGGGGCCCCGGCCAGATACGCAGTATTTT. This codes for CASTHLTGLAGGPRPDTQYF.

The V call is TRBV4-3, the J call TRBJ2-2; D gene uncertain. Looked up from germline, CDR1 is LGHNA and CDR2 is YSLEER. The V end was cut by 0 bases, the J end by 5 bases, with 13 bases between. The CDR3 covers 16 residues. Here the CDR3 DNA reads TGCGCCAGCAGCCAAGACCTGGGGTCGTTAACCGGGGAGCTGTTTTTT. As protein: CASSQDLGSLTGELFF.

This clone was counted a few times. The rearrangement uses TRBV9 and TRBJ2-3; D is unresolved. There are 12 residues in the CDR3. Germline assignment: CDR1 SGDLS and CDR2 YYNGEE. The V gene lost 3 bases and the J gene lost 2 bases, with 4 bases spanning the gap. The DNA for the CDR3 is TGTGCCAGCAGCGCCTACACAGATACGCAGTATTTT. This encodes CASSAYTDTQYF.

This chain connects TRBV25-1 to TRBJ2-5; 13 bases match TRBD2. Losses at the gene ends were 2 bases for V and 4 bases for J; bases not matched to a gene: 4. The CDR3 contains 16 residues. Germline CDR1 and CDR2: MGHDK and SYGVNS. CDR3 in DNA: TGTGCCAGCAGTGAAAAACTAGCGGGGGGGATAGAGACCCAGTACTTC. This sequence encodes CASSEKLAGGIETQYF.

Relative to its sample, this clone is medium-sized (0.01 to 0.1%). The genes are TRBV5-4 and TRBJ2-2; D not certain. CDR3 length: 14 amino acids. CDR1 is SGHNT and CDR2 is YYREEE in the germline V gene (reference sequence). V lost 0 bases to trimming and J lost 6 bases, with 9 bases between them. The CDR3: CASSLGRLSGELFF. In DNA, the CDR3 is TGTGCCAGCAGCTTGGGCCGTTTGTCCGGGGAGCTGTTTTTT.

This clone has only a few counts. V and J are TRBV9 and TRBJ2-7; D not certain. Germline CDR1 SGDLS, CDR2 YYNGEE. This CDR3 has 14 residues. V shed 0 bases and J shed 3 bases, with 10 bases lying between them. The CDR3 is CASSVGSLGYEQYF. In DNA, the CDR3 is TGTGCCAGCAGCGTAGGCTCCCTGGGCTACGAGCAGTACTTC.

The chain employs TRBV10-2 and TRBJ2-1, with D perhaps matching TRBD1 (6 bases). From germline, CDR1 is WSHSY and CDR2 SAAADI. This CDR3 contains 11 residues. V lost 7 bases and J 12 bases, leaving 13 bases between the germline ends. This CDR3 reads CASTEQGMQFF. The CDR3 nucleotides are TGCGCCAGCACTGAACAGGGAATGCAGTTCTTC.

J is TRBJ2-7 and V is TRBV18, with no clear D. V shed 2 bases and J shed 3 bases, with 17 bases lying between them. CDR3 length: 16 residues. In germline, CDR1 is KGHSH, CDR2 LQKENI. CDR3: CASSPEPATPIYEQYF. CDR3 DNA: TGTGCCAGCTCACCAGAGCCGGCAACCCCTATCTACGAGCAGTACTTC. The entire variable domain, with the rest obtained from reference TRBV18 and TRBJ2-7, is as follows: NAGVMQNPRHLVRRRGQEARLRCSPMKGHSHVYWYRQLPEEGLKFMVYLQKENIIDESGMPKERFSAEFPKEGPSILRIQQVVRGDSAAYFCASSPEPATPIYEQYFGPGTRLTVT.

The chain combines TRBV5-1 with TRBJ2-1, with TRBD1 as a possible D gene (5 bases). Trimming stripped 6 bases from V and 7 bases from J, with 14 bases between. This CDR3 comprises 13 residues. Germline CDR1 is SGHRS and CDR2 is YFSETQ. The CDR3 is CASTHQGYNEQFF. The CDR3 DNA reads TGCGCCAGCACCCACCAGGGTTATAATGAGCAGTTCTTC.

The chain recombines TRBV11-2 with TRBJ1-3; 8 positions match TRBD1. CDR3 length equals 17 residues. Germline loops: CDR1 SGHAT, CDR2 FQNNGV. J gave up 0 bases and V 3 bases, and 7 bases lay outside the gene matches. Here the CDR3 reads CASSFRDRSYSGNTIYF. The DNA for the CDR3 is TGTGCCAGCAGCTTCCGGGACAGGAGTTACTCTGGAAACACCATATATTTT.

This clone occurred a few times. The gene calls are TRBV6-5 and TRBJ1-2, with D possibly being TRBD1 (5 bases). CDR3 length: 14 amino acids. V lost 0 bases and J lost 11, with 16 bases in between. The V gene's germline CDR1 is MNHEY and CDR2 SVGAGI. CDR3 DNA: TGTGCCAGCAGTTACTCGGACGGACTATGGGGGTACACCTTC. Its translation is CASSYSDGLWGYTF.

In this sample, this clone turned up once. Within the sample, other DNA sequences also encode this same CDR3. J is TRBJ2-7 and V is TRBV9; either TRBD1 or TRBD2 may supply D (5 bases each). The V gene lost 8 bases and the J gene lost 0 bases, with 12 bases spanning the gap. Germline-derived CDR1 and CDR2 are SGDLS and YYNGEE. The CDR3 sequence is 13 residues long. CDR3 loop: CASSVGTSYEQYF. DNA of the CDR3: TGTGCCAGTTCGGTGGGGACCTCCTACGAGCAGTACTTC.